This T cell receptor (beta chain) was retrieved from a study of blood T cell repertoires in COVID-19. Authors' methods: Researchers report that nucleated cell counts were estimated from reference gene primer amplification. Here immunoSEQ multiplex PCR was the method, and the copy in TCRdb shows in-frame clones only, minus some. V, J and clone size derive from that table, while D and trimming were established from the DNA sequence. The sample holds around 170,000 clones, roughly 84% seen once. V was clipped by 5 bases and J by 4 bases; unmatched bases: 3. Germline V gene data show CDR1 as MGHRA and CDR2 as YSYEKL. The CDR3 runs to 14 residues.

The V gene is TRBV4-1, the J gene TRBJ1-2; TRBD1 matches 11 bases. The source is a man younger than 35 with active or convalescent COVID-19. Sequenced: peripheral blood. The CDR3 region has the DNA TGCGCCAGCAGCACCGGACAGGGGGCCTATGGCTACACCTTC. Translated: CASSTGQGAYGYTF.